These 19 T cell receptor beta chains came from one sample sequenced in a study of T cell responses to AZD1222 COVID-19 vaccine. TCRdb's copy holds only in-frame clones and misses some; the assay was immunoSEQ multiplex PCR. The sample lists more than 110,000 clones; approximately 85% were seen once. Source: peripheral blood, taken on day 0 of AZD1222 vaccination. These receptors originate from an adult in good health.

The chain joins TRBV7-9 to TRBJ1-2; maybe TRBD1 (6 bases). CDR3 size: 12 residues. The germline V and J ends were trimmed by 5 bases and 8 bases, with 12 bases remaining between them. Per germline, CDR1 SEHNR and CDR2 FQNEAQ (reference sequence). In nucleotides, the CDR3 is TGTGCCAGCAGCCTGACAGGAGGCGGCTACACCTTC. This codes for CASSLTGGGYTF. Full variable domain (outside the CDR3, taken from reference TRBV7-9 and TRBJ1-2): DTGVSQNPRHKITKRGQNVTFRCDPISEHNRLYWYRQTLGQGPEFLTYFQNEAQLEKSRLLSDRFSAERPKGSFSTLEIQRTEQGDSAMYLCASSLTGGGYTFGSGTRLTVV.

The CDR3 reads CASSSTGSSGNTIYF. The CDR3 DNA follows: TGTGCCAGCAGCTCGACAGGAAGCTCTGGAAACACCATATATTTT. The chain uses TRBV11-2 and TRBJ1-3; TRBD1 might be the D (6 bases). CDR3 length equals 15 residues. Between the trimmed V and J ends, which lost 4 bases and 0 bases, there was a span of 10 bases. Germline V gene data show CDR1 as SGHAT and CDR2 as FQNNGV.

The chain joins TRBV19 to TRBJ1-4; TRBD1 agrees at 7 bases. CDR1 and CDR2 from the germline V gene are LNHDA and SQIVND (reference sequence). The length of the CDR3 is 15 residues. V shed 3 bases and J 8 bases; nucleotides not matched to a gene: 9. The CDR3 DNA reads TGTGCCAGTAGTATTGAAGACAGGGCTCGGGAAAAACTGTTTTTT. This codes for CASSIEDRAREKLFF.

The J gene is TRBJ2-1, the V gene TRBV6-6; 9 nucleotides line up with TRBD1. V shed 8 bases and J 8 bases; nucleotides not matched to a gene: 4. The CDR3 totals 12 residues. The germline V gene has CDR1 MNHNY and CDR2 SVGAGI (reference sequence). The CDR3 is CASGTGGHEQFF. DNA for the CDR3: TGTGCCAGCGGCACAGGGGGCCATGAGCAGTTCTTC.

The rearrangement uses TRBV19 and TRBJ2-5, with 10 bases lining up with TRBD1. V shed 5 bases and J 6 bases; nucleotides not matched to a gene: 6. This CDR3 is built from 14 residues. In germline, CDR1 is LNHDA, CDR2 SQIVND (reference sequence). The CDR3: CASSARQGAKTQYF. CDR3 DNA sequence: TGTGCCAGTAGTGCCCGACAGGGGGCAAAGACCCAGTACTTC.

The chain recombines TRBV29-1 with TRBJ1-3; D remains unclear. In germline, CDR1 is SQVTM, CDR2 ANQGSEA. CDR3 size: 14 residues. The ends were cut back, 4 bases at V and 0 bases at J, with 10 bases in the middle. The CDR3 loop is CSVGSSGSGNTIYF. The CDR3 DNA reads as TGCAGCGTTGGATCGTCGGGCTCTGGAAACACCATATATTTT. Filled out from reference TRBV29-1 and TRBJ1-3, the complete variable domain reads SAVISQKPSRDICQRGTSLTIQCQVDSQVTMMFWYRQQPGQSLTLIATANQGSEATYESGFVIDKFPISRPNLTFSTLTVSNMSPEDSSIYLCSVGSSGSGNTIYFGEGSWLTVV.

The genes are TRBV3-1 (or the pseudogene TRBV3-2) and TRBJ1-2; tentative D call: TRBD1 (5 bases). The CDR3 loop spans 13 amino acids. V lost 4 bases to trimming and J lost 7 bases, with 13 bases between them. Germline V gives CDR1 LGHDT, CDR2 YNNKEL (reference sequence). The CDR3 here is CASSPGGIGGYTF. CDR3 sequence (DNA): TGTGCCAGCAGCCCTGGGGGAATTGGTGGCTACACCTTC.

This clone was detected once. V and J are TRBV7-8 and TRBJ2-7, with D unresolved. Trimming stripped 1 base from V and 2 bases from J, with 18 bases between. The V gene's germline CDR1 is SGHVS and CDR2 FQNEAQ. CDR3 size: 17 residues. CDR3 DNA sequence: TGTGCCAGCAGCTTAGAGGGCTGGCCCTCTCCCCCCTACGAGCAGTACTTC. As protein: CASSLEGWPSPPYEQYF. The whole variable domain, filled in from reference TRBV7-8 and TRBJ2-7, reads GAGVSQSPRYKVAKRGQDVALRCDPISGHVSLFWYQQALGQGPEFLTYFQNEAQLDKSGLPSDRFFAERPEGSVSTLKIQRTQQEDSAVYLCASSLEGWPSPPYEQYFGPGTRLTVT.

This chain connects TRBV19 to TRBJ2-1; 12 bases agree with TRBD2. The CDR3 is 15 residues long. Germline trimming cut 10 bases from V and 5 bases from J; bases unmatched to any gene: 9. Germline V lookup: CDR1 LNHDA, CDR2 SQIVND (reference sequence). In DNA form, the CDR3 reads TGTGCCACCAGGGCCCTAGCGGGGGGGGACAATGAGCAGTTCTTC. It yields the protein CATRALAGGDNEQFF.

The chain has TRBV24-1 and TRBJ2-1; the D is unclear. Looked up from germline, CDR1 is KGHDR and CDR2 is SFDVKD. The CDR3 covers 13 residues. Trimming took off 1 base at V and 9 bases at J, with 9 bases between the two ends. The CDR3 nucleotides are TGTGCCACCAGTGATTTACAGCTTGGTGAGCAGTTCTTC. It encodes CATSDLQLGEQFF.

The V gene is TRBV12-5, the J gene TRBJ2-1, with TRBD2 as a possible D gene (7 bases). V was cut by 5 bases and J by 1 base, with 15 bases left in between. This CDR3 contains 16 residues. In germline, CDR1 is LGHNT, CDR2 FRNRAP. This CDR3 is CASGPGGGQSYNEQFF. In nucleotides, the CDR3 is TGTGCTAGTGGTCCCGGCGGGGGACAATCCTACAATGAGCAGTTCTTC.

V and J are TRBV24-1 and TRBJ2-3, with unresolved D. V was shortened by 3 bases and J by 6 bases, with 18 bases between the two germline ends. The CDR3 is made up of 16 amino acids. The germline CDR1 and CDR2 sequences are KGHDR and SFDVKD. The CDR3 nucleotides read TGTGCCACCAGTGATGCCGGCCAAGGGTTGGGGGATACGCAGTATTTT. Protein sequence: CATSDAGQGLGDTQYF.

This chain links TRBV29-1 with TRBJ1-5, with D unclear. CDR3 length: 12 amino acids. CDR1 is SQVTM and CDR2 is ANQGSEA in the germline V gene. The ends were cut back, 4 bases at V and 7 bases at J, with 11 bases in the middle. CDR3: CSVADGNQPQHF. CDR3 DNA: TGCAGCGTTGCAGACGGGAACCAGCCCCAGCATTTT.

The chain couples TRBV4-1 to TRBJ1-5; weak D call: TRBD1 (5 bases). The V gene lost 0 bases and the J gene lost 6 bases, with 15 bases spanning the gap. The CDR3 totals 16 residues. CDR1 is MGHRA and CDR2 is YSYEKL in the germline V gene. As DNA, the CDR3 is TGCGCCAGCAGCCAAGATTCCGCCAGGGTGGGTCAGCCCCAGCATTTT. It codes for CASSQDSARVGQPQHF.

The chain has TRBV27 and TRBJ1-5; no reliable D call. The CDR3 is 14 residues long. Trimming left V 5 bases short and J 6 bases short, with 14 bases between. The V gene's germline CDR1 is MNHEY and CDR2 SMNVEV (reference sequence). CDR3 loop: CASSITGSPQPQHF. The CDR3 DNA reads as TGTGCCAGCAGTATAACCGGCTCCCCTCAGCCCCAGCATTTT.

The chain is built from TRBV27 and TRBJ2-7; D possibly corresponds to TRBD2 (7 bases). CDR3 length: 14 residues. Germline V CDR1 and CDR2: MNHEY, SMNVEV (reference sequence). Trimming took off 6 bases at V and 4 bases at J, with 16 bases between the two ends. Here the CDR3 DNA reads TGTGCCAGCAGGGCGGGGGCCCCAATTTACGAGCAGTACTTC. Its translation: CASRAGAPIYEQYF.

V usage is TRBV5-4 and J usage is TRBJ1-4; TRBD1 is a possible D gene (6 bases). Germline CDR1 reads SGHNT; CDR2 reads YYREEE (reference sequence). The CDR3 extends over 15 amino acids. V lost 0 bases and J lost 8, with 14 bases in between. For the CDR3, the DNA is TGTGCCAGCAGCTTGGCAGGGGTTGGAGGCGAAAAACTGTTTTTT. Translating it yields CASSLAGVGGEKLFF.

This sequence joins TRBV30 and TRBJ1-4; 7 bases line up with TRBD1. Losses at the gene ends were 5 bases for V and 4 bases for J; bases not matched to a gene: 7. The CDR3 is 14 amino acids. Germline CDR1 is GTSNPN and CDR2 is SVGIG (reference sequence). This CDR3 is CAWCRSGGNEKLFF. The CDR3 DNA reads as TGTGCCTGGTGCAGGTCAGGGGGTAATGAAAAACTGTTTTTT.

The rearrangement uses TRBV3-1 (or the pseudogene TRBV3-2) and TRBJ1-2; 7 bases match TRBD1. The CDR3 sequence is 14 residues long. J was trimmed by 4 bases and V by 4 bases; bases with no gene match: 6. Germline V gene data show CDR1 as LGHDT and CDR2 as YNNKEL (reference sequence). The CDR3 DNA is TGTGCCAGCAGCCCAGGGGGGGGTGGCTATGGCTACACCTTC. Translating it yields CASSPGGGGYGYTF.